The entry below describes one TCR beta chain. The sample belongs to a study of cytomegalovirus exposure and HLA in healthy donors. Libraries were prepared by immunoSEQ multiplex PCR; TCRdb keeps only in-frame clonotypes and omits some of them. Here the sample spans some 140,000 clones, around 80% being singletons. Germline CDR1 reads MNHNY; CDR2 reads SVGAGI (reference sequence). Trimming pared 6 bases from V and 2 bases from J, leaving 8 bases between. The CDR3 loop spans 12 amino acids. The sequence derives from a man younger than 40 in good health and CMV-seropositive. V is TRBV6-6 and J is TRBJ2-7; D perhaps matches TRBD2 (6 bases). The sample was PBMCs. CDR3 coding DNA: TGTGCCAGCAGCCCGGGGGCCTACGAGCAGTACTTC. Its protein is CASSPGAYEQYF.